A selection of T cell receptor beta chains follows, all from one sample in a study of CD8+ T cells in alopecia areata. Assay: immunoSEQ multiplex PCR; the TCRdb copy retains only in-frame clones and omits some. The sample holds about 120,000 clones, about 59% seen once. The specimen comprised CD4+ T cells sorted from blood, sampled at week 4, from a patient treated with tofacitinib. The receptors here all came from a human donor with alopecia areata. CDR3s include the opening cysteine and the closing phenylalanine or tryptophan. A D gene is named only where the DNA matches it firmly. Clone size is stated in some rows and not others, as once, few, many or a class when expanded.

TRBV9	.	.	TRBJ2-5	CASSVSGGGGETQYF	TGTGCCAGCAGCGTATCCGGGGGTGGTGGGGAGACCCAGTACTTC
TRBV4-1	.	once	TRBJ2-3	CASSRGGPTDTQYF	TGCGCCAGCAGCCGCGGGGGCCCCACAGATACGCAGTATTTT
TRBV20-1	.	few	TRBJ1-2	CSAKPGIPNYF	TGCAGTGCTAAACCCGGGATACCAAATTACTTC
TRBV30	TRBD1	.	TRBJ2-5	CAYGQGAGETQYF	TGTGCCTACGGACAGGGGGCAGGGGAGACCCAGTACTTC
TRBV4-2	.	.	TRBJ2-2	CASSQDRGSPGELFF	TGTGCCAGCAGCCAAGATAGGGGATCGCCTGGGGAGCTGTTTTTT
TRBV6-6	TRBD1	.	TRBJ1-2	CASSYPTGTSGGYTF	TGTGCCAGCAGTTACCCGACAGGGACGTCCGGTGGCTACACCTTC
TRBV21-1	.	few	TRBJ2-3	CASGWGPGRTDTQYF	TGTGCCAGCGGATGGGGCCCAGGCAGGACAGATACGCAGTATTTT
TRBV7-2	TRBD2	.	TRBJ2-7	CASSYRLAGTYEQYF	TGTGCCAGCAGTTACCGACTAGCGGGGACCTACGAGCAGTACTTC
TRBV7-2	.	.	TRBJ2-7	CASSLSRITYEQYF	TGTGCCAGCAGCTTAAGTCGGATAACCTACGAGCAGTACTTC
TRBV5-6	TRBD1	.	TRBJ1-6	CASSFRDRGNSPLHF	TGTGCCAGCAGCTTTCGGGACAGGGGGAATTCACCCCTCCACTTT